This TCR beta chain was identified in a study of T cells after yellow fever vaccination. Study overall: Preparation of the low-cell-number fractions used SMART-Seq v4 Ultra Low Input. Study-wide results and caveats: The study found a weaker secondary response that peaked faster, day 5 versus 15.

One entry per CDR3 protein results from TCRdb running MiXCR on the 5' RACE reads. The sample lists about 580,000 distinct CDR3 sequences; less than 20% were seen once. On this clonotype itself: Antigen specificity is unknown.

The CDR3 is made up of 16 amino acids. Between the trimmed V and J ends, which lost 0 bases and 0 bases, there was a span of 9 bases. Germline loops: CDR1 LGHNA, CDR2 YNFKEQ. The source is a young man who received the YFV17D yellow fever vaccine. The sample in question was PBMCs, obtained 4 to 6 days after the first yellow fever vaccination. This sequence joins TRBV4-2 and TRBJ1-3; no clear D. The CDR3 DNA is TGTGCCAGCAGCCAAGACAGTTCTTACTCTGGAAACACCATATATTTT. Protein sequence: CASSQDSSYSGNTIYF.